This T cell receptor beta chain originates from a study of radiotherapy plus CTLA-4 blockade in lung cancer. Study-wide background: Among patients, more than 15% showed objective responses, and roughly 30% had disease control. General observations from the study: Early blood T cell clone dynamics, with interferon-beta, were reported to best predict response. Tumor-origin TCR clones grew in blood after radiotherapy plus ipilimumab.

Repertoires were generated with immunoSEQ multiplex PCR, while TCRdb's copy carries only in-frame clones and drops some. This table holds tens of thousands of clones, 70% to 85% found once. The CDR3 is made up of 15 amino acids. V trimming: 0 bases; J trimming: 3 bases; junction bases outside the gene matches: 4. Germline CDR1 SGHRS, CDR2 YFSETQ. Note on this clone: Its specificity is unknown.

Those with chemo-refractory metastatic non-small-cell lung cancer were treated with focal radiation combined with CTLA-4 blockade using ipilimumab. The chain uses TRBV5-1 and TRBJ2-7; 9 bases line up with TRBD1. The sequence came from a human donor with non-small cell lung cancer who had a partial response to radiotherapy plus ipilimumab. Sequencing was performed on peripheral blood, taken from a patient treated with radiotherapy plus ipilimumab. The CDR3 coding sequence is TGCGCCAGCAGCTTGGATCCGACAGGGGGCTACGAGCAGTACTTC. Residues: CASSLDPTGGYEQYF. The variable domain in full, completed from reference TRBV5-1 and TRBJ2-7, reads KAGVTQTPRYLIKTRGQQVTLSCSPISGHRSVSWYQQTPGQGLQFLFEYFSETQRNKGNFPGRFSGRQFSNSRSEMNVSTLELGDSALYLCASSLDPTGGYEQYFGPGTRLTVT.